The T cell receptor (beta chain) under discussion was sequenced for a study of cytomegalovirus exposure and HLA in healthy donors. Study conclusions and caveats: Cytomegalovirus-associated status was assigned to about 150 TCR beta chains. Accurate predictions that matched the HLA-A and HLA-B alleles of most subjects were reportedly made from TCR beta sequences.

V shed 2 bases and J shed 0 bases, with 8 bases lying between them. From germline, CDR1 is KGHSH and CDR2 LQKENI. The CDR3 sequence is 15 residues long. PCR was performed using 60 Vbeta and 13 Jbeta primers. The protocol was immunoSEQ multiplex PCR, while the TCRdb copy is restricted to in-frame clones and leaves out a portion. The table lists nearly 200,000 clones, with around 0.74% in the top ten. About this clone: What it recognizes is unknown.

Sequencing used PBMCs. This clonotype originated in a boy aged 5-17 years in good health and CMV-seronegative. This chain links TRBV18 with TRBJ2-1; D is ambiguous. CDR3 bases: TGTGCCAGCTCACCAGGGCAGACCTCCTACAATGAGCAGTTCTTC. Its translation: CASSPGQTSYNEQFF.